The clone carrying this T cell receptor (beta chain) was detected only a few times. The CDR3 runs to 16 residues. CDR1 is MDHEN and CDR2 is SYDVKM in the germline V gene. Trimming cost V 2 bases and J 0 bases; bases outside gene matches: 7. Nobody among the patients had been given any treatment before thyroid surgery. These data are taken from a study of metastatic and nonmetastatic thyroid tumors. Study background: The study looked at repertoires side by side in blood and in tumor or nodule tissue from malignant and benign thyroid patients.

TCRdb re-processed the PCR reads through MiXCR. The table shows more than 12,000 clones, with around 4% occurring only once. What was sequenced was tumor tissue. The chain employs TRBV28 and TRBJ2-7; 7 nucleotides match TRBD2. The sequence was collected from a female donor with papillary thyroid cancer or a benign thyroid nodule (not recorded which). Some clones in this sample may be carry-over from other donors' samples. The CDR3 loop reads CASSLVLAESSYEQYF. Written as DNA, the CDR3 is TGTGCCAGCAGTTTAGTCCTAGCGGAAAGCTCCTACGAGCAGTACTTC.